The sequence of this TCR beta chain was determined in a study of T-cell reconstitution after alpha-beta-depleted transplantation in children. Germline V CDR1 and CDR2: MNHEY, SVGAGI. This CDR3 region has 14 residues. The ends were cut back, 6 bases at V and 10 bases at J, with 18 bases in the middle. In this sample, this clonotype turned up many times. Using unique molecular identifiers, the investigators prepared the TCRbeta library. TCRdb re-analysed the PCR reads in MiXCR, keeping a single row per CDR3 protein. In the table there are more than 150,000 distinct CDR3 sequences, more than 6.5% of which are singletons.

The specimen comprised PBMCs from the stem cell graft donor, sampled from the stem cell graft. This receptor was obtained from a human donor who donated a stem cell graft to a child with Wiskott-Aldrich syndrome. The V and J genes are TRBV6-5 and TRBJ1-4, with a weak D call TRBD1 (5 bases). The DNA of the CDR3 is TGTGCCAGCAGCCCGGGGACCATTTTGGGAAAACTGTTTTTT. Its translation is CASSPGTILGKLFF.